Reported below is one TCR beta chain. Its antigen is still unknown. It has no much larger one-base neighbor in the sample; base qualities were not kept. The label giving this sample's time point can be read as: about 28 days (+/-7) after the second vaccine dose. AZD1222 recipients with second doses at about 4 weeks or about 12 weeks were pooled, because spike-specific TCR depth and breadth did not differ between schedules. Samples from vaccinated people were obtained from the UK trials COV001 and COV002, which included a single-blind randomized controlled phase 2/3 trial of AZD1222 (ChAdOx1 nCoV-19) in healthy adults. Trial participant PBMC samples were collected at day 0 and day 28 after the second dose for TCRbeta chain sequencing. The CDR3 regions of human TCRbeta chains were subjected to immunosequencing. Per the original workflow: Repertoire TCRs were checked for matches against a reference library of SARS-CoV-2-specific TCRs that had been generated using the MIRA antigen-specificity platform. Breadth meant the fraction of unique TCRs that were SARS-CoV-2-associated, whereas depth meant the fraction of total T cells that were SARS-CoV-2-associated. Using the MIRA data, each spike-specific TCR was mapped to the spike region that the TCR reacts to and placed in a CD4 or CD8 class. Log10-transformed breadth and depth values were compared by one-way ANOVA with Sidak's multiple comparisons tests. What TCRdb holds here is the immuneACCESS table cut down to in-frame rearrangements. Part of the clones is not present; checked against another copy, under half of the missing clones reflect an unresolved V gene, and the others are unexplained. The V and J calls and the clone size are those of that table, but D and trimming were determined from the DNA. This sample has fewer than 150,000 clones in its table, and about 86% of those were observed once. In total, the top ten clones hold around 17% of the sample.

This sample was taken from a study of T cell responses to AZD1222 COVID-19 vaccine (dated by TCRdb to about 2021). Concerning the study at large: A total of just over 230 trial participants underwent TCR sequencing, of whom about 200 received two doses of AZD1222 and about 26 received two doses of the MenACWY control vaccine. Trial participants were enrolled by age into subgroups of 18-55, 56-69 and 70-plus years, and around 150, 28 and 57 TCR-sequenced participants, respectively, were included in these subgroups.

Summary of the overall study and its limitations: Because no day 14 peak-response samples were available, the repertoires could be characterized only after the peak T cell response. The 56-69-year group was small, and its depth increase did not reach significance, likely because of low power. Most participants were white British and females outnumbered males, and the authors suggested that clonal diversity may have been underestimated. After two AZD1222 doses, both the breadth and the depth of spike-specific TCRs were significantly higher than at day 0 and than in MenACWY recipients. Conclusions about previously exposed vaccinees were limited because only five to seven AZD1222 recipients were SARS-CoV-2 seropositive at baseline. The whole spike protein was spanned by vaccine-associated CD4 TCRs, and dominant responses were seen in regions 160-218 and 743-854. Epitopes outside the regions mutated in the B.1.351 and B.1.1.7 variants were reportedly recognized by nearly half of the unique spike-specific TCRs.

The CDR3 runs 15 amino acids, cysteine and phenylalanine included. This entry keeps only the CDR3 DNA: 45 bases, framed from base 1. At the junction V is shortened by 6 bases and J by 0 bases, with 9 bases in between. The germline V gene encodes CDR1 WSHSY and CDR2 SAAADI. Sequenced material: peripheral blood, taken 28 days after the second AZD1222 dose. The clonotype was recovered from an adult who received the AZD1222 COVID-19 vaccine. The chain employs TRBV10-2 and TRBJ1-6; the D gene is perhaps TRBD1, on 6 matching bases. At the DNA level, the sequence is TGCGCCAGCAGGAAGGACAGCTCCTATAATTCACCCCTCCACTTT. Its coded protein is CASRKDSSYNSPLHF.